The present entry profiles one TCR beta chain with its context. What it binds is unknown. This entry belongs to a study of blood T cells in healthy people across ages. Notes on the study in general: Diversity was estimated from one million T cells, and these estimates were considered underestimates. Comparison with aged donors showed that long-lived donors had more naive CD4+ cells and higher diversity.

V was clipped by 6 bases and J by 0 bases; unmatched bases: 4. The CDR3 loop spans 15 amino acids. Germline loops: CDR1 LGHNA, CDR2 YNFKEQ. For the second PCR, which ran for 7 to 11 cycles, a sample-barcoded 5' primer and a J-beta primer mix were used. In TCRdb, the 5' RACE reads were re-called with MiXCR into one record per CDR3 protein. This table has roughly 790,000 distinct CDR3 sequences, 40% to 45% appearing once. This sequence was found in a woman aged 55-69 years in good health. The sample comprised blood. The chain links TRBV4-2 to TRBJ2-2; TRBD2 matches at 7 bases. CDR3: CASREAGPNTGELFF. CDR3 in DNA: TGTGCCAGCAGGGAAGCGGGGCCGAACACCGGGGAGCTGTTTTTT.